What follows are 4 T cell receptor beta chains derived from one specimen sequenced in a study of control samples from healthy donors and cancer patients (dated by TCRdb to the early 2020s). The protocol used for the library was the immunoSEQ multiplex PCR assay. TCRdb re-hosts the immuneACCESS table, in-frame sequences only. Its copies lack some clones; in the studies checked, an unresolved V gene accounts for under half of them, and the cause for the rest is not known. This sample gives fewer than 110,000 clones in total; more than 85% of them show up just once. Approximately 19% of the sample comes from the top ten. Material for sequencing was PBMCs. These receptors came from a man aged 55-75 years with lung cancer.

DNA of the CDR3: TGTGCCATCAATATGAAGGGGGGCCAGAACACTGAAGCTTTCTTT. This codes for CAINMKGGQNTEAFF. This chain uses TRBV10-3 with TRBJ1-1, with a weak D call TRBD1 (6 bases). Trimming took off 7 bases at V and 1 base at J, with 16 bases between the two ends. Germline V gene lookup returns CDR1 ENHRY and CDR2 SYGVKD. CDR3 length: 15 residues.

The V call is TRBV18, the J call TRBJ1-2, with D possibly TRBD1 on 5 matching bases. This CDR3 region has 14 residues. V lost 4 bases, J lost 2 bases, and 11 bases lay in between. The V gene's germline CDR1 is KGHSH and CDR2 LQKENI. CDR3 DNA: TGTGCCAGCTCACGGGACGGGGAGAACTATGGCTACACCTTC. It translates to CASSRDGENYGYTF.

The gene calls are TRBV4-2 and TRBJ1-2; possibly TRBD1 for D (5 bases). This CDR3 has 15 residues. The germline V and J ends were trimmed by 1 base and 8 bases, with 17 bases remaining between them. Germline V gene data show CDR1 as LGHNA and CDR2 as YNFKEQ. CDR3 protein: CASSQAAGKRGGYTF. The CDR3 coding sequence is TGTGCCAGCAGCCAAGCTGCAGGGAAGAGAGGCGGCTACACCTTC.

The chain couples TRBV14 to TRBJ1-2, with a possible D match to TRBD1 (5 bases). V lost 4 bases to trimming and J lost 7 bases, with 28 bases between them. The CDR3 has 18 amino acids. Germline values: CDR1 SGHDN, CDR2 FVKESK. CDR3 residues: CASSRLGLLPPSGRGYTF. The CDR3 DNA reads as TGTGCCAGCAGCCGCCTGGGTCTGCTGCCCCCGTCGGGACGTGGCTACACCTTC.